The 23 T cell receptor beta chains below were found in one sample sequenced in a study of blood T cell repertoires in COVID-19. Sequencing used immunoSEQ multiplex PCR; TCRdb keeps in-frame clones, though not all of them. The table shows more than 350,000 clones, with roughly 90% occurring only once. The sequenced sample consisted of PBMCs or T cells enriched from blood (not recorded which). The receptors were gathered from a woman aged 18 to 35 who had been exposed to COVID-19.

The chain employs TRBV28 and TRBJ2-7; 9 bases line up with TRBD2. Germline loops: CDR1 MDHEN, CDR2 SYDVKM. This CDR3 is built from 15 residues. The junction had 6 bases not matched to a gene; V was cut back by 6 bases and J by 0 bases. The CDR3, as DNA: TGTGCCAGCAGATCGATAGCGGGGGTCTCCTACGAGCAGTACTTC. Its translation is CASRSIAGVSYEQYF.

This chain links TRBV5-4 with TRBJ2-1; possibly TRBD2 for D (6 bases). CDR3 size: 17 residues. V lost 4 bases and J 0 bases, leaving 17 bases between the germline ends. Germline CDR1 and CDR2: SGHNT and YYREEE (reference sequence). The CDR3 nucleotides read TGTGCCAGCAGCGGGGCTAGCGCCTTGAGCTCCTACAATGAGCAGTTCTTC. This translates into CASSGASALSSYNEQFF.

This sequence joins TRBV5-1 and TRBJ2-3, with TRBD2 as a possible D gene (5 bases). The V end lost 2 bases, the J end lost 3 bases, and 22 bases lay between the germline ends. The germline V gene has CDR1 SGHRS and CDR2 YFSETQ. The CDR3 totals 18 residues. CDR3 protein: CASSFLGLIGGSTDTQYF. The CDR3 bases are TGCGCCAGCAGCTTCCTTGGCTTAATTGGCGGGTCAACAGATACGCAGTATTTT.

The genes are TRBV19 and TRBJ1-1; 7 bases match TRBD1. Trimming removed 7 bases from V and 5 bases from J; junction bases left unmatched: 7. The CDR3 covers 13 residues. Germline assignment: CDR1 LNHDA and CDR2 SQIVND (reference sequence). The CDR3 nucleotides read TGTGCCAGTAACGAGGGGGCCAGAACTGAAGCTTTCTTT. This gives the protein CASNEGARTEAFF. Full variable domain (rest looked up from reference TRBV19 and TRBJ1-1): DGGITQSPKYLFRKEGQNVTLSCEQNLNHDAMYWYRQDPGQGLRLIYYSQIVNDFQKGDIAEGYSVSREKKESFPLTVTSAQKNPTAFYLCASNEGARTEAFFGQGTRLTVV.

V gene TRBV3-1 (or the pseudogene TRBV3-2) combines with J gene TRBJ2-6, with 8 positions matching TRBD2. After removal of 3 bases from V and 0 bases from J, the junction contained 4 bases not matched to a gene. This CDR3 is built from 17 residues. CDR1 is LGHDT and CDR2 is YNNKEL in the germline V gene (reference sequence). Here the CDR3 DNA reads TGTGCCAGCAGCCAGCGGGGGGCCTCCTCTGGGGCCAACGTCCTGACTTTC. Translating it yields CASSQRGASSGANVLTF.

The chain has TRBV24-1 and TRBJ1-1, with a tentative D call TRBD1 (5 bases). Deletions cut 3 bases from V and 1 base from J, with 8 bases between. In germline, CDR1 is KGHDR, CDR2 SFDVKD. The length of the CDR3 is 14 residues. CDR3 residues: CATSDHGQNTEAFF. DNA for the CDR3: TGTGCCACCAGTGATCACGGACAGAACACTGAAGCTTTCTTT.

In this sample, this clone turned up a few times. The chain carries TRBV7-6 and TRBJ2-3; 8 bases are shared with TRBD2. J gave up 2 bases and V 0 bases, and 7 bases lay outside the gene matches. The germline gives CDR1 SGHVS, CDR2 FNYEAQ. The CDR3 has 17 residues. The CDR3 loop is CASSLASGTRATDTQYF. The CDR3 DNA is TGTGCCAGCAGCTTAGCCTCCGGGACTAGGGCCACAGATACGCAGTATTTT.

The chain combines TRBV28 with TRBJ1-2, with D perhaps TRBD1 (6 bases). The CDR3 consists of 13 residues. The ends were cut back, 10 bases at V and 7 bases at J, with 19 bases in the middle. CDR1 is MDHEN and CDR2 is SYDVKM in the germline V gene. CDR3 loop: CATAQGRRSGYTF. The CDR3, as DNA: TGTGCCACCGCACAGGGTCGCAGGAGTGGCTACACCTTC.

V usage is TRBV28 and J usage is TRBJ1-1; TRBD1 agrees at 8 bases. The ends lost 6 bases at V and 1 base at J; junction bases unmatched: 7. CDR3 length: 15 amino acids. CDR1 is MDHEN and CDR2 is SYDVKM in the germline V gene. The CDR3 DNA reads TGTGCCAGCAGGAACCTCGGGACAGGGAACACTGAAGCTTTCTTT. Its protein product is CASRNLGTGNTEAFF.

The chain is built from TRBV5-6 and TRBJ1-2; the D gene is possibly TRBD1 (5 bases). V was pared by 4 bases and J by 4 bases, with 11 bases between. The CDR3 totals 13 residues. Germline CDR1 SGHDT, CDR2 YYEEEE. The CDR3 DNA sequence: TGTGCCAGCAGCGAAAGACAGATCTATGGCTACACCTTC. This translates into CASSERQIYGYTF.

This clone was detected only once. This sequence joins TRBV18 and TRBJ2-3; tentatively, D is TRBD1 (5 bases). Germline assignment: CDR1 KGHSH and CDR2 LQKENI. The CDR3 has 16 residues. V gave up 2 bases and J gave up 4 bases, with 16 bases separating them. This chain's CDR3 is CASSPLSQGSADTQYF. CDR3 coding DNA: TGTGCCAGCTCACCATTATCTCAGGGTTCGGCAGATACGCAGTATTTT.

The genes are TRBV7-9 and TRBJ2-7; TRBD1 matches at 7 bases. Germline V gene sequence: CDR1 SEHNR, CDR2 FQNEAQ (reference sequence). CDR3 size: 17 residues. V lost 6 bases to trimming and J lost 2 bases; unmatched junction nucleotides: 16. The DNA for the CDR3 is TGTGCCAGCAGTAGGGGCCGCTGGGGGACAGACACCTACGAGCAGTACTTC. It yields the protein CASSRGRWGTDTYEQYF.

This clone has just a few counts. V usage is TRBV23-1 and J usage is TRBJ1-4, with no clear D. TRBV23-1 is an open reading frame whose function is uncertain. The CDR3 is made up of 16 amino acids. Trimming took off 2 bases at V and 4 bases at J, with 14 bases between the two ends. The CDR3 loop reads CASSQRVRARNEKLFF. Written as DNA, the CDR3 is TGCGCCAGCAGTCAACGGGTCCGTGCCCGTAATGAAAAACTGTTTTTT.

V is TRBV6-5 and J is TRBJ2-3; D is perhaps TRBD2 (6 bases). Trimming pared 2 bases from V and 0 bases from J, leaving 9 bases between. Germline V gives CDR1 MNHEY, CDR2 SVGAGI. CDR3 length: 15 residues. CDR3 nucleotide sequence: TGTGCCAGCAGTTACAGCGGGCCTAGCACAGATACGCAGTATTTT. It is translated as CASSYSGPSTDTQYF.

This CDR3 reads CASSSVPRGSYEQYF. The DNA for the CDR3 is TGTGCCAGCAGCTCCGTGCCCCGGGGGTCCTACGAGCAGTACTTC. The gene calls are TRBV11-2 and TRBJ2-7; D perhaps matches TRBD2 (6 bases). The CDR3 is made up of 15 amino acids. Germline V CDR1 and CDR2: SGHAT, FQNNGV. V gave up 4 bases and J gave up 1 base, with 14 bases separating them.

This clone has more than one count but fewer than ten. The V gene is TRBV9, the J gene TRBJ2-5; tentatively, D is TRBD2 (7 bases). The CDR3 spans 15 residues. V was pared by 0 bases and J by 2 bases, with 11 bases between. Germline V lookup: CDR1 SGDLS, CDR2 YYNGEE. CDR3: CASSVGGGEQETQYF. The CDR3 region has the DNA TGTGCCAGCAGCGTAGGAGGGGGGGAACAAGAGACCCAGTACTTC.

The V call is TRBV3-1 (or the pseudogene TRBV3-2), the J call TRBJ2-7; 7 nucleotides line up with TRBD1. The junction had 10 bases not matched to a gene; V was cut back by 2 bases and J by 6 bases. The germline gives CDR1 LGHDT, CDR2 YNNKEL (reference sequence). The CDR3 loop spans 15 amino acids. The DNA of the CDR3 is TGTGCCAGCAGCCAACGGCAGGGGGTATTGAGCGAGCAGTACTTC. It specifies CASSQRQGVLSEQYF.

The chain links TRBV7-2 to TRBJ2-7, with 9 bases matching TRBD2. The CDR3 sequence is 16 residues long. With 2 bases clipped from V and 2 bases from J, the junction kept 7 bases outside the gene matches. CDR1 and CDR2 from the germline V gene are SGHTA and FQGNSA. As DNA, the CDR3 is TGTGCCAGCAGCTTATTTGAGCTAGCGGGAACCTACGAGCAGTACTTC. Protein sequence: CASSLFELAGTYEQYF.

Concerning this clone: The same CDR3 also results from other DNA sequences found in this sample. The chain links TRBV15 to TRBJ1-3, with D maybe TRBD1 (5 bases). The CDR3 consists of 15 residues. V was pared by 0 bases and J by 4 bases, with 10 bases between. Germline V gene lookup returns CDR1 LNHNV and CDR2 YYDKDF (reference sequence). The CDR3 DNA reads TGTGCCACCAGCAGAGATCGGGGGTCCGGAAACACCATATATTTT. Protein product: CATSRDRGSGNTIYF.

This rearrangement joins TRBV7-2 to TRBJ2-6; TRBD2 matches 10 bases. The CDR3 has 16 residues. CDR1 and CDR2 (germline): SGHTA, FQGNSA. The J segment lost 2 bases and the V segment lost 6 bases, leaving 4 bases of the junction unmatched. Written as DNA, the CDR3 is TGTGCCAGCAGGGAAGCGGGGGGGCCTGGGGCCAACGTCCTGACTTTC. It yields the protein CASREAGGPGANVLTF.

This rearrangement joins TRBV14 to TRBJ2-1; D possibly corresponds to TRBD2 (5 bases). V shed 3 bases and J shed 6 bases, with 15 bases lying between them. CDR1 and CDR2 (germline): SGHDN, FVKESK. The CDR3 length is 15 residues. For the CDR3, the DNA is TGTGCCAGCAGCCAGTACAGCGGAGCGAGCAATGAGCAGTTCTTC. This codes for CASSQYSGASNEQFF. The full variable domain, its missing parts supplied by reference TRBV14 and TRBJ2-1, is EAGVTQFPSHSVIEKGQTVTLRCDPISGHDNLYWYRRVMGKEIKFLLHFVKESKQDESGMPNNRFLAERTGGTYSTLKVQPAELEDSGVYFCASSQYSGASNEQFFGPGTRLTVL.

Notes on this clone: Different DNA sequences within this sample yield the same CDR3. The J gene is TRBJ1-2, the V gene TRBV28; TRBD1 matches at 9 bases. The CDR3 is 14 amino acids. J was trimmed by 4 bases and V by 5 bases; bases with no gene match: 5. Looked up from germline, CDR1 is MDHEN and CDR2 is SYDVKM. CDR3 in DNA: TGTGCCAGCAGTCCACCGGGACAGGGCTATGGCTACACCTTC. It specifies CASSPPGQGYGYTF.

The chain is built from TRBV9 and TRBJ2-1; 11 nucleotides line up with TRBD2. The CDR3 loop spans 16 amino acids. Looked up from germline, CDR1 is SGDLS and CDR2 is YYNGEE. J was trimmed by 8 bases and V by 4 bases; bases with no gene match: 11. CDR3 bases: TGTGCCAGCAGCTCTCGACTAGCGGGGAGTGGCGATGAGCAGTTCTTC. This sequence encodes CASSSRLAGSGDEQFF.